The present T cell receptor beta chain was sequenced within a study of blood T cell repertoires in COVID-19 (TCRdb year 2020). Study-wide context: Samples covering the acute and convalescent phases of COVID-19 were provided by collaborators in the United States, Italy and Spain. The material from the prospective study consisted of cDNA or gDNA derived from T cells, B-cell-depleted T cells, or PBMCs. Deeply sampled blood TCRbeta repertoires from subjects exposed to, actively infected with, or recovered from COVID-19 were included in the dataset. A freely available public database, intended as a resource for researchers studying the immune response to SARS-CoV-2, is where the repertoires were released. The samples were drawn from the first 160 participants of the ongoing ImmuneRACE study and from 950 to 1,500 subjects provided by 6 global collaborators. A de-identified subject ID, COVID-19 status, age in years and sex were almost always included in the sample metadata. Where HLA class I and class II types were available, the types were taken from metadata supplied by the sample provider, not from assay-based typing. Summary of the overall study and its limitations: The quantity of clinical and demographic metadata differed by source and by participant and was supplied without curation.

Enrolling through a virtual design, the prospective study's participants ranged in age from roughly 18 to 90 years and lived across some 23 United States geographic areas. Cohort assignment in the prospective study relied on participant-reported clinical history from a screening survey and a study questionnaire. For ImmuneRACE Cohort 3, a participant was defined as recovered based on two consecutive negative NP/OP PCR tests, clearance by a healthcare professional, or resolution of symptoms. In the prospective study, mobile phlebotomists collected whole blood, serum and a nasopharyngeal or oropharyngeal swab from each participant. Participants in the prospective study had the option to provide additional blood draws and questionnaires over an approximately 2-month period. Blood samples from the prospective study were shipped frozen or at room temperature prior to DNA extraction. In regard to this clone: Which antigen it targets is not known. The sample holds no much larger clone one base away, and base qualities are not on file.

TCRbeta CDR3 regions were amplified from genomic DNA by means of the immunoSEQ Assay, a bias-controlled multiplex PCR. Under the source paper's analysis protocol: Within the assay, amplification of reference gene primers was used to estimate how many nucleated cells each sample contained. To quantify the absolute abundance of each unique TCRbeta CDR3 rearrangement, sequence reads were collapsed and filtered. For each sample, productive Simpson clonality was calculated as the square root of Simpson's diversity index over productive rearrangements. The clones in this table, taken by TCRdb from immuneACCESS, are in-frame only. Not every clone is retained; where verified, under half of the shortfall comes from an unresolved V gene, and the cause of the rest is unknown. The V and J calls and the clone size are those of that table, but D and trimming were determined from the DNA. This sample comprises some 350,000 clones, approximately 89% of them detected only once. The top ten hold around 5% of the sample.

Spanning cysteine to phenylalanine, the CDR3 consists of 14 amino acids. This entry keeps only the CDR3 DNA: 42 bases, framed from base 1. The CDR1 and CDR2 encoded by the germline V gene are SGDLS and YYNGEE. Here V drops 0 bases and J drops 10 bases, and the junction holds 7 bases not matched to any gene. Here the chain combines TRBV9 and TRBJ2-1; TRBD1 aligns with 7 central bases. Source material: PBMCs or T cells enriched from blood (not recorded which). The sequence derives from a man aged 25 to 40 who had recovered from COVID-19. The CDR3 protein sequence reads: CASSVGTGQQEQFF. The DNA sequence reads TGTGCCAGCAGCGTAGGTACGGGACAGCAAGAGCAGTTCTTC.